One sample yielded the 7 T cell receptor beta chains listed below, sequenced in a study of T-cell reconstitution after alpha-beta-depleted transplantation in children. The TCRbeta library was prepared with unique molecular identifiers. Each CDR3 protein gets one entry after TCRdb re-called the PCR reads with MiXCR. The data contain roughly 500,000 distinct CDR3 sequences, about 10% of them singletons. This sample comprised PBMCs, obtained before TCRalphabeta/CD19-depleted stem cell transplant. The receptors come from a child aged 2 to 15 with inherited bone marrow failure, due to receive a stem cell transplant.

The table lists this clonotype with many counts. The genes are TRBV12-3 or TRBV12-4 and TRBJ1-5; unclear D gene. The CDR3 has 12 amino acids. The germline V and J ends were trimmed by 1 base and 6 bases, with 4 bases remaining between them. The CDR3 coding sequence is TGTGCCAGCAGTTTAGGGTTTCAGCCCCAGCATTTT. Encoded protein: CASSLGFQPQHF.

The V call is TRBV7-2, the J call TRBJ2-1, with TRBD2 identical over 12 bases. Trimming cost V 6 bases and J 4 bases; bases outside gene matches: 4. The germline V gene encodes CDR1 SGHTA and CDR2 FQGNSA. The CDR3 totals 15 residues. CDR3 nucleotides: TGTGCCAGCAGGTTTCTAGCGGGAGGGTACAATGAGCAGTTCTTC. Its translation is CASRFLAGGYNEQFF.

This clonotype was observed at least ten times. The CDR3 spells CAISEVLTETQYF. Here the CDR3 DNA reads TGTGCCATCAGTGAGGTGCTAACAGAGACCCAGTACTTC. The chain is built from TRBV10-3 and TRBJ2-5; the D is unclear. CDR1 and CDR2 from the germline V gene are ENHRY and SYGVKD. This CDR3 spans 13 amino acids. Trimming removed 2 bases from V and 4 bases from J, with 8 bases in between.

The rearrangement joins TRBV12-3 or TRBV12-4 to TRBJ1-5; 9 bases fit TRBD1. V lost 1 base and J lost 6; bases outside the gene matches: 7. The CDR3 totals 16 residues. CDR3 sequence reads: CASSLVVGQGSQPQHF. In nucleotides, the CDR3 is TGTGCCAGCAGTTTAGTAGTGGGACAGGGTAGTCAGCCCCAGCATTTT.

This clonotype was seen a few times. This rearrangement joins TRBV12-3 or TRBV12-4 to TRBJ1-5, with D possibly being TRBD1 (5 bases). The germline V and J ends were trimmed by 4 bases and 7 bases, with 8 bases remaining between them. This CDR3 spans 12 amino acids. The CDR3 region has the DNA TGTGCCAGCAGTTGGAGGGGACAGCCCCAGCATTTT. Translation gives CASSWRGQPQHF.

This clonotype was recorded many times. This rearrangement joins TRBV24-1 to TRBJ2-1; TRBD2 agrees at 14 bases. V was clipped by 4 bases and J by 7 bases; unmatched bases: 8. Germline assignment: CDR1 KGHDR and CDR2 SFDVKD. The CDR3 is 17 amino acids. The CDR3 protein is CATSEPGLAGAENEQFF. CDR3 coding DNA: TGTGCCACCAGTGAACCGGGACTAGCGGGAGCTGAAAATGAGCAGTTCTTC.

This clonotype was counted ten times or more. V and J are TRBV20-1 and TRBJ2-2, with TRBD2 matching 8 bases. CDR3 size: 16 residues. CDR1 is DFQATT and CDR2 is SNEGSKA in the germline V gene (reference sequence). V dropped 1 base and J dropped 4; count of bases not matched to a gene: 8. In nucleotides, the CDR3 is TGCAGTGCTAGAGCCTGGCGGGAGGCGGGCACCGGGGAGCTGTTTTTT. This codes for CSARAWREAGTGELFF.